The 31 T cell receptor beta chains in this list originate from one sample, sequenced in a study of T cells after yellow fever vaccination. Using its own MiXCR run on the 5' RACE reads, TCRdb lists one record per CDR3 protein. The sample has 450,000 to 550,000 distinct CDR3 sequences, about 19% seen once. Sequences were derived from PBMCs, sampled 15 days after the yellow fever booster vaccination. Every receptor here comes from a man aged 30 to 39 who received the YFV17D yellow fever vaccine.

The chain joins TRBV6-2 or TRBV6-3 to TRBJ2-1; 11 bases agree with TRBD1. V dropped 10 bases and J dropped 7; count of bases not matched to a gene: 9. Germline loops: CDR1 MNHEY, CDR2 SVGEGT. The length of the CDR3 is 14 residues. The CDR3 DNA is TGTGCCACCTCACCGGGACAGGGGGGAAATGAGCAGTTCTTC. It translates to CATSPGQGGNEQFF.

This clonotype was observed a handful of times. DNA for the CDR3: TGCGCCAGCAGCACGGGACAGGTGAACCCCTACGAGCAGTACTTC. Translating gives CASSTGQVNPYEQYF. The chain joins TRBV5-1 to TRBJ2-7, with 8 bases matching TRBD1. Germline values: CDR1 SGHRS, CDR2 YFSETQ. This CDR3 region has 15 residues. The junction had 8 bases not matched to a gene; V was cut back by 4 bases and J by 2 bases.

This clonotype was detected a few times. V usage is TRBV7-9 and J usage is TRBJ2-1; 8 nucleotides line up with TRBD2. This CDR3 contains 15 residues. The V segment lost 4 bases and the J segment 3 bases; nucleotides outside the gene matches: 5. The germline CDR1 and CDR2 sequences are SEHNR and FQNEAQ (reference sequence). CDR3 loop: CASSYAGTSYNEQFF. As DNA, the CDR3 is TGTGCCAGCAGCTACGCCGGGACTAGCTACAATGAGCAGTTCTTC. The full variable domain, rest sourced from reference TRBV7-9 and TRBJ2-1, is DTGVSQNPRHKITKRGQNVTFRCDPISEHNRLYWYRQTLGQGPEFLTYFQNEAQLEKSRLLSDRFSAERPKGSFSTLEIQRTEQGDSAMYLCASSYAGTSYNEQFFGPGTRLTVL.

This chain links TRBV6-5 with TRBJ2-1; maybe TRBD1 (7 bases). V was pared by 2 bases and J by 7 bases, with 18 bases between. Germline V gene sequence: CDR1 MNHEY, CDR2 SVGAGI. The CDR3 extends over 16 amino acids. The DNA of the CDR3 is TGTGCCAGCAGTTACCAGGGGGGTAGCCTGAGTAATGAGCAGTTCTTC. As protein: CASSYQGGSLSNEQFF.

V and J are TRBV25-1 and TRBJ2-1; no firm D call. This CDR3 is built from 12 residues. V was pared by 3 bases and J by 12 bases, with 12 bases between. From germline, CDR1 is MGHDK and CDR2 SYGVNS. CDR3 sequence: CASSDPLAMQFF. In DNA form, the CDR3 reads TGTGCCAGCAGTGACCCATTAGCCATGCAGTTCTTC. Supplemented by reference TRBV25-1 and TRBJ2-1, the full variable domain reads EADIYQTPRYLVIGTGKKITLECSQTMGHDKMYWYQQDPGMELHLIHYSYGVNSTEKGDLSSESTVSRIRTEHFPLTLESARPSHTSQYLCASSDPLAMQFFGPGTRLTVL.

V is TRBV20-1 and J is TRBJ2-1; D possibly corresponds to TRBD2 (6 bases). CDR1 DFQATT and CDR2 SNEGSKA come from the germline V gene (reference sequence). There are 15 residues in the CDR3. Trimming shortened V by 6 bases and J by 0 bases, and 15 bases separated the two germline ends. The CDR3 sequence: CSASPRGGSYNEQFF. The CDR3 DNA is TGCAGTGCAAGCCCCCGGGGAGGCTCCTACAATGAGCAGTTCTTC.

This clonotype was observed a handful of times. This chain joins TRBV7-8 and TRBJ2-1, with 7 nucleotides matching TRBD1. The CDR3 is 15 residues long. CDR1 SGHVS and CDR2 FQNEAQ come from the germline V gene. V was clipped by 6 bases and J by 7 bases; unmatched bases: 12. The CDR3 loop reads CASRPTTGYGNEQFF. In DNA, the CDR3 is TGTGCCAGCAGACCAACGACAGGGTACGGTAATGAGCAGTTCTTC.

This clonotype was observed a few times. The V and J genes are TRBV12-3 or TRBV12-4 and TRBJ1-1; a weak D match, TRBD1 (5 bases). Trimming shortened V by 6 bases and J by 2 bases, and 13 bases separated the two germline ends. The CDR3 consists of 14 residues. The CDR3 DNA reads TGTGCCAGCAGGATGACGGGGCCTAACACTGAAGCTTTCTTT. Encoded protein: CASRMTGPNTEAFF.

The sample holds a few counts of this clonotype. The chain recombines TRBV29-1 with TRBJ2-3, with TRBD2 identical over 11 bases. There are 15 residues in the CDR3. Germline V gene sequence: CDR1 SQVTM, CDR2 ANQGSEA. Trimming removed 7 bases from V and 1 base from J; junction bases left unmatched: 7. As DNA, the CDR3 is TGCAGCGCTTCGACTAGCGGGGTGGGCACAGATACGCAGTATTTT. Protein product: CSASTSGVGTDTQYF.

This clonotype was picked up a small number of times. The V call is TRBV20-1, the J call TRBJ1-4; 7 bases agree with TRBD1. The germline gives CDR1 DFQATT, CDR2 SNEGSKA (reference sequence). The V and J ends lost 7 bases and 3 bases, in that order; junction bases with no gene match: 5. The CDR3 contains 13 residues. Here the CDR3 DNA reads TGCAGTGTCCTGACAGGGTCTAATGAAAAACTGTTTTTT. This translates into CSVLTGSNEKLFF.

CDR3 loop: CASSLTAGAGYNEQFF. The CDR3 nucleotides are TGTGCCAGCAGCTTAACGGCGGGGGCGGGATACAATGAGCAGTTCTTC. The chain couples TRBV7-2 to TRBJ2-1; TRBD2 might be the D (7 bases). Trimming pared 2 bases from V and 4 bases from J, leaving 15 bases between. The CDR3 runs to 16 residues. Germline CDR1 and CDR2: SGHTA and FQGNSA.

V gene TRBV10-3 combines with J gene TRBJ2-5; D may be TRBD1 (5 bases). The CDR3 covers 15 residues. The germline CDR1 and CDR2 sequences are ENHRY and SYGVKD. V was clipped by 0 bases and J by 4 bases, with 12 bases between them. CDR3 protein: CAISESVARGETQYF. The CDR3 bases are TGTGCCATCAGTGAGTCGGTGGCTAGGGGAGAGACCCAGTACTTC.

This clonotype was detected a few times. The chain uses TRBV20-1 and TRBJ2-3; possible D gene TRBD2, 6 bases. This CDR3 comprises 14 residues. The ends were cut back, 3 bases at V and 3 bases at J, with 13 bases in the middle. Looked up from germline, CDR1 is DFQATT and CDR2 is SNEGSKA (reference sequence). CDR3 loop: CSASRDWGTDTQYF. DNA of the CDR3: TGCAGTGCTAGTCGGGACTGGGGGACAGATACGCAGTATTTT.

The chain links TRBV28 to TRBJ2-2; D possibly corresponds to TRBD2 (6 bases). The CDR3 contains 15 residues. CDR1 and CDR2 from the germline V gene are MDHEN and SYDVKM. Trimming stripped 3 bases from V and 0 bases from J, with 8 bases between. As DNA, the CDR3 is TGTGCCAGCAGTTTCCCTAGCGCGAACACCGGGGAGCTGTTTTTT. Its translation: CASSFPSANTGELFF. Full variable domain (rest looked up from reference TRBV28 and TRBJ2-2): DVKVTQSSRYLVKRTGEKVFLECVQDMDHENMFWYRQDPGLGLRLIYFSYDVKMKEKGDIPEGYSVSREKKERFSLILESASTNQTSMYLCASSFPSANTGELFFGEGSRLTVL.

This clonotype was observed a handful of times. The CDR3 nucleotides read TGTGCCAGCAGCCAAGTACTAGGAAACATTCAGTACTTC. This translates into CASSQVLGNIQYF. V gene TRBV3-1 combines with J gene TRBJ2-4, with D possibly being TRBD2 (5 bases). The length of the CDR3 is 13 residues. The germline CDR1 and CDR2 sequences are LGHDT and YNNKEL (reference sequence). V was pared by 1 base and J by 6 bases, with 7 bases between.

The sample holds a few counts of this clonotype. This chain joins TRBV28 and TRBJ2-5, with 7 bases identical to TRBD2. The germline V gene encodes CDR1 MDHEN and CDR2 SYDVKM. This CDR3 has 13 amino acids. J gave up 1 base and V 11 bases, and 7 bases lay outside the gene matches. In DNA form, the CDR3 reads TGTGCCGAGCGGGGAGCCGGCCAAGAGACCCAGTACTTC. Amino acids: CAERGAGQETQYF.

Details on this clonotype: Its ends do not fully match the called genes, so a read error is possible. The chain combines TRBV5-6 with TRBJ2-7; D might be TRBD1 (5 bases). This CDR3 is 14 amino acids long. Germline CDR1 is SGHDT and CDR2 is YYEEEE. The CDR3 loop is CASSLVQGSHEQYF. Here the CDR3 DNA reads TGTGCCAGCAGCTTGGTTCAGGGCTCCCACGAGCAGTACTTC.

This clonotype was seen many times. The chain joins TRBV30 to TRBJ2-7; D possibly matches TRBD1 or TRBD2 (7 bases each). Trimming took off 2 bases at V and 5 bases at J, with 13 bases between the two ends. CDR3 length: 13 residues. Germline lookup yields CDR1 GTSNPN and CDR2 SVGIG (reference sequence). The CDR3 bases are TGTGCCTGGAGTCCACAGGGGAGGGACGAGCAGTACTTC. The encoded protein is CAWSPQGRDEQYF.

The table lists this clonotype with a few counts. The chain recombines TRBV5-6 with TRBJ1-2; tentative D call: TRBD1 (5 bases). Trimming left V 0 bases short and J 6 bases short, with 12 bases between. In germline, CDR1 is SGHDT, CDR2 YYEEEE. CDR3 length equals 14 residues. The CDR3 is CASSLVVRGNGYTF. DNA for the CDR3: TGTGCCAGCAGCTTGGTGGTGAGGGGCAATGGCTACACCTTC.

The genes are TRBV4-2 and TRBJ2-1, with D possibly matching TRBD1 (5 bases). V was shortened by 5 bases and J by 2 bases, with 13 bases between the two germline ends. CDR3 length equals 15 residues. Germline-derived CDR1 and CDR2 are LGHNA and YNFKEQ. The CDR3 here is CASSEIGAAYNEQFF. The CDR3 DNA reads TGTGCCAGCAGCGAAATTGGGGCGGCCTACAATGAGCAGTTCTTC.

This clonotype was picked up a small number of times. This chain links TRBV12-3 or TRBV12-4 with TRBJ2-1, with 8 bases that match TRBD2. CDR3 length equals 15 residues. The V and J ends lost 6 bases and 5 bases, in that order; junction bases with no gene match: 9. CDR3 sequence reads: CASRRAGTRNNEQFF. The CDR3 DNA reads as TGTGCCAGCAGGCGCGCCGGGACTAGGAACAATGAGCAGTTCTTC.

This clonotype appeared a few times. The rearrangement links TRBV7-8 to TRBJ2-7, with 8 bases aligning to TRBD1. There are 18 residues in the CDR3. V was pared by 0 bases and J by 0 bases, with 10 bases of the junction left unmatched. From germline, CDR1 is SGHVS and CDR2 FQNEAQ. The CDR3 region is CASSLARYWDRSSYEQYF. Written as DNA, the CDR3 is TGTGCCAGCAGCTTAGCCCGTTATTGGGACAGGAGCTCCTACGAGCAGTACTTC.

In its sample, this clonotype was seen a few times. J is TRBJ2-7 and V is TRBV27, with 8 bases matching TRBD1. Germline lookup yields CDR1 MNHEY and CDR2 SMNVEV (reference sequence). The junction had 4 bases not matched to a gene; V was cut back by 1 base and J by 5 bases. CDR3 length equals 14 residues. The CDR3 DNA follows: TGTGCCAGCAGTTTATTTCTGACAGGGGACGAGCAGTACTTC. This translates into CASSLFLTGDEQYF.

The chain employs TRBV12-3 or TRBV12-4 and TRBJ2-3; 9 bases line up with TRBD2. Losses at the gene ends were 8 bases for V and 3 bases for J; bases not matched to a gene: 18. There are 18 residues in the CDR3. CDR3 bases: TGTGCCAGCGGGTTGTTGGGACCCGGGACTAGCAGTACAGATACGCAGTATTTT. This gives the protein CASGLLGPGTSSTDTQYF.

This clonotype was counted a few times. The V gene is TRBV7-9, the J gene TRBJ2-7; weak D call: TRBD1 (6 bases). The CDR3 extends over 14 amino acids. V lost 4 bases and J 2 bases, leaving 12 bases between the germline ends. Germline CDR1 and CDR2: SEHNR and FQNEAQ (reference sequence). DNA of the CDR3: TGTGCCAGCAGCTCACGGGACAAAACCTACGAGCAGTACTTC. It yields the protein CASSSRDKTYEQYF.

This clonotype was seen more than once but under ten times. The chain carries TRBV12-3 or TRBV12-4 and TRBJ1-3; TRBD1 agrees at 7 bases. CDR3 length equals 15 residues. J was trimmed by 0 bases and V by 6 bases; bases with no gene match: 5. CDR3 sequence: CASRQQGISGNTIYF. Here the CDR3 DNA reads TGTGCCAGCAGACAACAGGGGATCTCTGGAAACACCATATATTTT.

The chain couples TRBV6-1 to TRBJ2-1, with 10 positions matching TRBD1. V was clipped by 8 bases and J by 4 bases; unmatched bases: 5. There are 14 residues in the CDR3. The germline CDR1 and CDR2 sequences are MNHNS and SASEGT. CDR3 in DNA: TGTGCCAGCGGGAGGACAGGGGGTTACAATGAGCAGTTCTTC. Its protein product is CASGRTGGYNEQFF.

This chain joins TRBV20-1 and TRBJ2-1, with 15 bases aligning to TRBD2. Per the germline V gene, CDR1 is DFQATT and CDR2 is SNEGSKA (reference sequence). The CDR3 is made up of 15 amino acids. V shed 6 bases and J 5 bases; nucleotides not matched to a gene: 5. CDR3 bases: TGCAGTGCCGGGACTAGCGGGAGGCCCGACAATGAGCAGTTCTTC. Amino acids: CSAGTSGRPDNEQFF.

The J gene is TRBJ2-7, the V gene TRBV7-6; 7 bases fit TRBD2. V dropped 0 bases and J dropped 2; count of bases not matched to a gene: 7. This CDR3 comprises 16 residues. Germline V gives CDR1 SGHVS, CDR2 FNYEAQ. The CDR3 DNA reads as TGTGCCAGCAGCTTAGCGGGGCTAGCGGAGACCTACGAGCAGTACTTC. This codes for CASSLAGLAETYEQYF.

The chain joins TRBV7-2 to TRBJ2-5; possibly TRBD1 for D (5 bases). The CDR3 sequence is 15 residues long. The germline gives CDR1 SGHTA, CDR2 FQGNSA. The V gene lost 1 base and the J gene lost 5 bases, with 14 bases spanning the gap. This CDR3 reads CASSLDSGRWETQYF. The CDR3 nucleotides read TGTGCCAGCAGCTTAGATTCAGGGCGGTGGGAGACCCAGTACTTC.

This clonotype came up a few times. The rearrangement uses TRBV2 and TRBJ1-5; TRBD1 aligns across 7 bases. Germline V CDR1 and CDR2: SNHLY, FYNNEI. Trimming cost V 11 bases and J 0 bases; bases outside gene matches: 4. The CDR3 is 13 residues long. The CDR3 protein is CAGGTVSNQPQHF. The CDR3 coding sequence is TGTGCCGGAGGGACAGTTAGCAATCAGCCCCAGCATTTT.